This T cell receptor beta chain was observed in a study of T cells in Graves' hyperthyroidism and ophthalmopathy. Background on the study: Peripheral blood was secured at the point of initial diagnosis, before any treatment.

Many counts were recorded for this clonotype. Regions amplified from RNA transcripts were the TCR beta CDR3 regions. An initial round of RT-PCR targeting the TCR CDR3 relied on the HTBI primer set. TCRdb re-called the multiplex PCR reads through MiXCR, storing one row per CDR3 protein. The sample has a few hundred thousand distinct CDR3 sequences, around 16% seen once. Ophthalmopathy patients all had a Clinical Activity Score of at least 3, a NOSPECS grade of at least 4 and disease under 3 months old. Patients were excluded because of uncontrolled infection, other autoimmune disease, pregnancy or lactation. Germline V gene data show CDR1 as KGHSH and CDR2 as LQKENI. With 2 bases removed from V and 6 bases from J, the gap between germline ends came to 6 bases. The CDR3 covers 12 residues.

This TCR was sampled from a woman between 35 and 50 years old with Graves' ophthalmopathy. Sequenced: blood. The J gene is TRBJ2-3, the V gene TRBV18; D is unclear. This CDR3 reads CASSPEEDTQYF. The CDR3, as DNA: TGTGCCAGCTCACCAGAGGAGGATACGCAGTATTTT.